This TCR beta chain was profiled in a study of CD8 T cells in Susac syndrome. The RNA, about 0.45 to 1 ug, was put through reverse transcription using random hexamers. TCRdb reprocessed the immunoSEQ multiplex PCR reads with MiXCR, giving one entry per CDR3 protein. The data hold a few hundred thousand distinct CDR3 sequences, with just over 90% observed a single time. This clonotype showed up just once. V shed 0 bases, J shed 3 bases, and the junction held 4 bases outside the gene matches. This CDR3 spans 15 amino acids. Looked up from germline, CDR1 is SGHRS and CDR2 is YFSETQ. This sequence was found in a human donor with multiple sclerosis. The chain joins TRBV5-1 to TRBJ2-5; 8 bases fit TRBD1. The sample comprised CD4+ T cells from PBMCs. The CDR3 nucleotides are TGCGCCAGCAGCTTGGGGACAGGGAGTAAAGAGACCCAGTACTTC. Protein sequence: CASSLGTGSKETQYF.